A single T cell receptor (beta chain) is shown here with its context. Its antigen is currently unknown. TCR beta cDNA libraries included unique molecular identifiers. One entry per CDR3 protein, called by TCRdb with MiXCR from the PCR reads. Here the sample spans around 400,000 distinct CDR3 sequences, 35% to 45% being singletons. These data belong to a study of post-analysis software for immune sequencing data. Study at large: Relapsing-remitting, secondary progressive and progressive-relapsing forms made up the multiple sclerosis disease courses. The study, taken as a whole, reports: TRBV5-6, TRBV5-1 and TRBV20-1 were among 4 or 5 TRBV segments more frequent in patients than controls. There was significantly lower normalized Chao1 diversity in multiple sclerosis patients than in controls.

The CDR3 runs to 17 residues. V lost 6 bases, J lost 6 bases, and 20 bases stayed unmatched. Germline loops: CDR1 MNHNS, CDR2 SASEGT. This sequence joins TRBV6-1 and TRBJ2-7; TRBD1 matches at 7 bases. The sequenced material came from blood. This clonotype was sampled from a girl aged 2-9 years with multiple sclerosis. In nucleotides, the CDR3 is TGTGCCAGCAGGGGACAGCCAGGAAGCTCGTTTGTCGGCGAGCAGTACTTC. Its translation is CASRGQPGSSFVGEQYF.